This entry lists 30 T cell receptor beta chains sequenced from one sample in a study of post-analysis software for immune sequencing data. No antigen has been identified for these receptors. Study observations and caveats: Higher frequency in patients than in controls was seen for several TRBV segments, with TRBV5-6, TRBV5-1 and TRBV20-1 among them.

Prepared libraries of TCR beta cDNA carried unique molecular identifiers. TCRdb called the PCR reads again in MiXCR, with one record for every CDR3 protein. Among roughly 600,000 distinct CDR3 sequences listed, around 47% were seen once. The sample consisted of blood. The receptors shown here come from a girl under 18 with multiple sclerosis.

This clonotype was observed a handful of times. The chain employs TRBV2 and TRBJ1-2, with no clear D. Trimming took 7 bases from V and 2 from J, leaving 8 bases between them. CDR1 and CDR2 (germline): SNHLY, FYNNEI. This CDR3 has 12 amino acids. The CDR3 loop is CASIGPNYGYTF. CDR3 coding DNA: TGTGCCAGCATTGGACCCAACTATGGCTACACCTTC.

The chain combines TRBV7-2 with TRBJ2-5, with D possibly TRBD1 on 6 matching bases. CDR1 is SGHTA and CDR2 is FQGNSA in the germline V gene. Trimming took off 5 bases at V and 4 bases at J, with 20 bases between the two ends. The CDR3 consists of 16 residues. The CDR3 is CASSPHPRGSSETQYF. The CDR3, as DNA: TGTGCCAGCAGCCCCCACCCCAGGGGAAGCTCAGAGACCCAGTACTTC.

The V call is TRBV16, the J call TRBJ1-1; unclear D gene. This CDR3 is built from 13 residues. Per the germline V gene, CDR1 is KGHSY and CDR2 is FQNENV. Trimming left V 4 bases short and J 4 bases short, with 10 bases between. The CDR3 nucleotides read TGTGCCAGCAGCCTGGACGTTGGCACTGAAGCTTTCTTT. Translated, it gives CASSLDVGTEAFF.

The chain carries TRBV7-6 and TRBJ2-1, with D perhaps matching TRBD2 (7 bases). The germline V gene has CDR1 SGHVS and CDR2 FNYEAQ. V gave up 5 bases and J gave up 2 bases, with 22 bases separating them. The CDR3 runs to 18 residues. The CDR3 DNA reads as TGTGCCAGCAGCCCCCTTTGGGGGGGCCGGGGCGCCTACAATGAGCAGTTCTTC. It encodes CASSPLWGGRGAYNEQFF. The whole variable domain, remainder taken from reference TRBV7-6 and TRBJ2-1, is GAGVSQSPRYKVTKRGQDVALRCDPISGHVSLYWYRQALGQGPEFLTYFNYEAQQDKSGLPNDRFSAERPEGSISTLTIQRTEQRDSAMYRCASSPLWGGRGAYNEQFFGPGTRLTVL.

V gene TRBV2 combines with J gene TRBJ1-4, with no clear D. V was trimmed by 7 bases and J by 5 bases, leaving 5 bases between them. Germline lookup yields CDR1 SNHLY and CDR2 FYNNEI. The CDR3 is 11 amino acids. The CDR3 DNA reads TGTGCCAGCAACAGAAATGAAAAACTGTTTTTT. This codes for CASNRNEKLFF.

This sequence joins TRBV6-6 and TRBJ2-3; no clear D. CDR1 MNHNY and CDR2 SVGAGI come from the germline V gene (reference sequence). The CDR3 covers 13 residues. V lost 5 bases and J 4 bases, leaving 10 bases between the germline ends. CDR3 sequence reads: CASSPGTSDTQYF. Written as DNA, the CDR3 is TGTGCCAGCAGTCCCGGAACCTCAGATACGCAGTATTTT.

A few counts support this clonotype. The chain couples TRBV3-1 to TRBJ2-1, with D perhaps TRBD2 (6 bases). V was shortened by 4 bases and J by 10 bases, with 11 bases between the two germline ends. The CDR3 is made up of 12 amino acids. CDR1 is LGHDT and CDR2 is YNNKEL in the germline V gene (reference sequence). CDR3 loop: CASSREAGEQFF. CDR3 DNA sequence: TGTGCCAGCAGCCGGGAGGCTGGGGAGCAGTTCTTC.

The chain has TRBV7-2 and TRBJ2-7; 7 bases are shared with TRBD2. J was trimmed by 2 bases and V by 3 bases; bases with no gene match: 4. Germline V lookup: CDR1 SGHTA, CDR2 FQGNSA. CDR3 size: 14 residues. CDR3: CASSFVAGTYEQYF. The CDR3 DNA reads TGTGCCAGCAGCTTTGTAGCGGGCACCTACGAGCAGTACTTC. Using reference TRBV7-2 and TRBJ2-7 for the parts outside the CDR3, the full variable domain is GAGVSQSPSNKVTEKGKDVELRCDPISGHTALYWYRQSLGQGLEFLIYFQGNSAPDKSGLPSDRFSAERTGGSVSTLTIQRTQQEDSAVYLCASSFVAGTYEQYFGPGTRLTVT.

This clonotype was observed a few times. The chain joins TRBV3-1 to TRBJ2-4, with a possible D match to TRBD2 (5 bases). CDR3 length equals 15 residues. CDR1 is LGHDT, CDR2 YNNKEL, per germline (reference sequence). Trimming shortened V by 5 bases and J by 5 bases, and 16 bases separated the two germline ends. The CDR3 nucleotides are TGTGCCAGCAGCGCCGATATTTCCGGGGAAAACATTCAGTACTTC. This gives the protein CASSADISGENIQYF. Complete variable domain (other parts from reference TRBV3-1 and TRBJ2-4): DTAVSQTPKYLVTQMGNDKSIKCEQNLGHDTMYWYKQDSKKFLKIMFSYNNKELIINETVPNRFSPKSPDKAHLNLHINSLELGDSAVYFCASSADISGENIQYFGAGTRLSVL.

J is TRBJ1-5 and V is TRBV7-9; no reliable D call. The CDR3 totals 14 residues. V was trimmed by 5 bases and J by 1 base, leaving 9 bases between them. Germline-derived CDR1 and CDR2 are SEHNR and FQNEAQ (reference sequence). CDR3 nucleotides: TGTGCCAGCAGCCCCGAGGGAAGCAATCAGCCCCAGCATTTT. Its translation is CASSPEGSNQPQHF.

V is TRBV7-9 and J is TRBJ2-5; D unclear. V shed 0 bases and J shed 5 bases, with 10 bases lying between them. The germline CDR1 and CDR2 sequences are SEHNR and FQNEAQ (reference sequence). This CDR3 region has 14 residues. DNA of the CDR3: TGTGCCAGCAGCTTAGCGCTAATTCGGGAGACCCAGTACTTC. It encodes CASSLALIRETQYF.

This chain uses TRBV15 with TRBJ2-3; the D gene could be TRBD1 or TRBD2 (5 bases each). The CDR3 is 18 residues long. V lost 0 bases, J lost 0 bases, and 16 bases lay in between. CDR1 and CDR2 (germline): LNHNV, YYDKDF (reference sequence). CDR3 in amino acids: CATSREGRPLGSTDTQYF. The CDR3, as DNA: TGTGCCACCAGCAGAGAGGGACGCCCCTTGGGAAGCACAGATACGCAGTATTTT.

The chain links TRBV20-1 to TRBJ2-1; 8 positions agree with TRBD2. V lost 3 bases and J lost 8; bases outside the gene matches: 15. This CDR3 spans 16 amino acids. Germline loops: CDR1 DFQATT, CDR2 SNEGSKA (reference sequence). CDR3 in amino acids: CSASPPGAGTRDEQFF. The CDR3 DNA is TGCAGTGCTAGCCCTCCAGGGGCTGGGACTAGGGATGAGCAGTTCTTC.

The V call is TRBV12-3 or TRBV12-4, the J call TRBJ1-1, with D maybe TRBD1 (6 bases). Trimming pared 6 bases from V and 7 bases from J, leaving 15 bases between. This CDR3 has 13 residues. As DNA, the CDR3 is TGTGCCAGCAGCCTCCACAGGGAGCATGAAGCTTTCTTT. It translates to CASSLHREHEAFF.

The chain links TRBV29-1 to TRBJ2-2; 13 nucleotides align to TRBD2. The V segment lost 8 bases and the J segment 3 bases; nucleotides outside the gene matches: 12. Germline assignment: CDR1 SQVTM and CDR2 ANQGSEA. The CDR3 is made up of 17 amino acids. CDR3 in amino acids: CSPRAQGTSGDTGELFF. CDR3 bases: TGCAGCCCCCGGGCCCAGGGGACTAGCGGGGACACCGGGGAGCTGTTTTTT.

The gene calls are TRBV2 and TRBJ2-1, with 8 bases fitting TRBD1. There are 15 residues in the CDR3. The germline CDR1 and CDR2 sequences are SNHLY and FYNNEI. V was clipped by 4 bases and J by 6 bases; unmatched bases: 8. The CDR3 protein is CASSATGTGRNEQFF. The CDR3 nucleotides read TGTGCCAGCAGTGCTACCGGGACAGGTCGCAATGAGCAGTTCTTC.

The V call is TRBV12-3 or TRBV12-4, the J call TRBJ1-2; TRBD1 matches 7 bases. V was clipped by 2 bases and J by 2 bases; unmatched bases: 11. There are 17 residues in the CDR3. The CDR3 DNA follows: TGTGCCAGCAGTTTATCGTCCAGGGGGTCGGTAAACTATGGCTACACCTTC. Protein: CASSLSSRGSVNYGYTF.

This chain links TRBV12-3 or TRBV12-4 with TRBJ1-2, with D unresolved. The CDR3 contains 17 residues. Trimming took off 6 bases at V and 3 bases at J, with 23 bases between the two ends. The CDR3 DNA reads as TGTGCCAGCAGACGAGAGGGTGTGTTAATGGCGGACTATGGCTACACCTTC. It is translated as CASRREGVLMADYGYTF.

This clonotype occurred a few times. This sequence joins TRBV6-5 and TRBJ1-2; tentatively, D is TRBD1 (6 bases). Germline lookup yields CDR1 MNHEY and CDR2 SVGAGI. V was clipped by 0 bases and J by 6 bases, with 14 bases between them. CDR3 length: 15 residues. CDR3 in DNA: TGTGCCAGCAGTTACTCGAGAGGCAGGGGACATGGCTACACCTTC. Protein: CASSYSRGRGHGYTF.

The chain combines TRBV7-9 with TRBJ2-7, with 10 positions matching TRBD1. V dropped 3 bases and J dropped 5; count of bases not matched to a gene: 10. Germline values: CDR1 SEHNR, CDR2 FQNEAQ (reference sequence). The CDR3 has 16 residues. The CDR3 DNA sequence: TGTGCCAGCAGCTTGTATCCCGGGACAGGGGTCCACGAGCAGTACTTC. Its translation is CASSLYPGTGVHEQYF.

This clonotype occurred a few times. The chain is built from TRBV12-3 or TRBV12-4 and TRBJ2-1; the D call may be TRBD1 or TRBD2 (5 bases each). Deletions cut 10 bases from V and 7 bases from J, with 20 bases between. This CDR3 spans 14 amino acids. The CDR3 spells CAILRRGVGNEQFF. CDR3 in DNA: TGTGCCATCCTAAGGAGAGGGGTTGGGAATGAGCAGTTCTTC.

There are a few counts of this clonotype. The J gene is TRBJ2-7, the V gene TRBV7-9, with a possible D match to TRBD1 (5 bases). Trimming shortened V by 5 bases and J by 3 bases, and 11 bases separated the two germline ends. From germline, CDR1 is SEHNR and CDR2 FQNEAQ (reference sequence). The CDR3 is 13 residues long. Here the CDR3 DNA reads TGTGCCAGCAGCCTGGACATGGGCTACGAGCAGTACTTC. Its translation is CASSLDMGYEQYF.

V is TRBV12-3 or TRBV12-4 and J is TRBJ2-1, with D perhaps TRBD1 or TRBD2 (5 bases each). This CDR3 is 13 amino acids long. With 5 bases removed from V and 11 bases from J, the gap between germline ends came to 16 bases. In nucleotides, the CDR3 is TGTGCCAGCAGTCAAACCGGGACCCGGAAGCAGTTCTTC. Translation: CASSQTGTRKQFF.

V is TRBV6-1 and J is TRBJ1-4, with D possibly matching TRBD1 (6 bases). Germline V lookup: CDR1 MNHNS, CDR2 SASEGT. V lost 7 bases and J lost 2, with 11 bases in between. The CDR3 is 14 residues long. The CDR3 coding sequence is TGTGCCAGCATGCGGGGGCCTACTAATGAAAAACTGTTTTTT. It encodes CASMRGPTNEKLFF.

V gene TRBV20-1 combines with J gene TRBJ2-5; maybe TRBD2 (6 bases). The DNA end is more similar to TRBJ2-4, so the J call may be wrong. Germline CDR1 and CDR2: DFQATT and SNEGSKA (reference sequence). CDR3 length: 15 residues. The CDR3 reads CSASPEGGVKNIQYF. DNA for the CDR3: TGCAGTGCTAGTCCCGAGGGCGGGGTCAAAAACATTCAGTACTTC.

The chain is built from TRBV10-2 and TRBJ2-2; 12 bases match TRBD2. This CDR3 comprises 15 residues. V lost 3 bases to trimming and J lost 5 bases; unmatched junction nucleotides: 1. From germline, CDR1 is WSHSY and CDR2 SAAADI. Here the CDR3 reads CASSDTSGRTGELFF. The CDR3 DNA follows: TGCGCCAGCAGTGATACTAGCGGGAGGACCGGGGAGCTGTTTTTT.

The V and J genes are TRBV7-2 and TRBJ2-4; no definite D call. This CDR3 is built from 11 residues. V shed 4 bases and J shed 8 bases, with 6 bases lying between them. Per germline, CDR1 SGHTA and CDR2 FQGNSA. CDR3 coding DNA: TGTGCCAGCAGCTCTGGGGACATTCAGTACTTC. Translation: CASSSGDIQYF.

This clonotype appeared a single time. The chain uses TRBV9 and TRBJ2-1, with a possible D match to TRBD2 (5 bases). Germline CDR1 is SGDLS and CDR2 is YYNGEE. V was pared by 0 bases and J by 1 base, with 14 bases between. CDR3 length: 17 amino acids. The CDR3 here is CASSVAIAGVSYNEQFF. The CDR3 nucleotides are TGTGCCAGCAGCGTAGCTATCGCGGGTGTTTCCTACAATGAGCAGTTCTTC.

This clonotype was recorded only once. V usage is TRBV27 and J usage is TRBJ2-1; possibly TRBD1 or TRBD2 for D (5 bases each). This CDR3 has 13 amino acids. Trimming removed 6 bases from V and 9 bases from J, with 15 bases in between. Germline CDR1 is MNHEY and CDR2 is SMNVEV (reference sequence). CDR3 amino acids: CASSLNGAVEQFF. The CDR3 DNA sequence: TGTGCCAGCAGCCTCAACGGGGCGGTTGAGCAGTTCTTC.

CDR3 protein: CASSSTGGQWSEQYF. In nucleotides, the CDR3 is TGCGCCAGCAGCTCCACCGGGGGCCAGTGGAGCGAGCAGTACTTC. This sequence joins TRBV5-1 and TRBJ2-4; D could derive from TRBD1 or TRBD2 (6 bases each). The tail of the sequence fits TRBJ2-7 better, so the J call may be wrong. The CDR3 is made up of 15 amino acids. Germline CDR1 and CDR2: SGHRS and YFSETQ.